This T cell receptor (beta chain) was identified during a study of T cells in Graves' hyperthyroidism and ophthalmopathy. About the research overall: Pretreatment peripheral blood was obtained at initial diagnosis.

Study observations and caveats: Most clonotypes that expanded in the thyroid above 0.001 also showed up in blood. Ophthalmopathy onset followed model prediction by a median about 6.9 months.

Concerning this clonotype itself: Antigen unknown.

Individuals with ophthalmopathy presented a Clinical Activity Score of at least 3, a NOSPECS grade of at least 4 and a duration under 3 months. What was amplified from RNA transcripts were TCR beta CDR3 regions. The study used the HTBI primer set for a first-round RT-PCR of the TCR CDR3. TCRdb independently ran MiXCR on the multiplex PCR reads; one entry per CDR3 protein. The data contain hundreds of thousands of distinct CDR3 sequences, more than 20% of them seen just once; the ten biggest clones take up 34%. The TCR was taken from a man aged 25-45 years with Graves' ophthalmopathy. The sequencing input was blood.

For the CDR3, the DNA is TGTGCCATCAGTGAGTTGTGGGACAGCAGAAACTATGGCTACACCTTC. As protein: CAISELWDSRNYGYTF. The chain uses TRBV10-3 and TRBJ1-2; 7 bases are shared with TRBD1. Germline CDR1 and CDR2: ENHRY and SYGVKD. This CDR3 is 16 amino acids long. V was pared by 1 base and J by 2 bases, with 7 bases of the junction left unmatched.